These T cell receptor beta chains were read from a single sample in a study of T cell responses to AZD1222 COVID-19 vaccine. Clones were read by immunoSEQ multiplex PCR, and TCRdb kept only the in-frame ones, dropping some. This sample carries about 110,000 clones, approximately 86% of them seen once, and the ten largest clones take around 4.5%. This sample comprised peripheral blood, obtained on day 0 of AZD1222 vaccination. These receptors all stem from an adult in good health. CDR3s include the opening cysteine and the closing phenylalanine or tryptophan. D genes are given only for firm matches. Clone size, where shown, is once, few, many, or a class for clones that have expanded.

v_gene: TRBV5-1
j_gene: TRBJ1-2
abundance: .
d_gene: .
CDR3nt: TGCGCCAGCAGCGGTGGCAGAATCGTCTATGGCTACACCTTC
CDR3aa: CASSGGRIVYGYTF

v_gene: TRBV9
j_gene: TRBJ2-4
abundance: .
d_gene: TRBD1
CDR3nt: TGTGCCAGCAGCCCCCGGACAGGGGAAAACATTCAGTACTTC
CDR3aa: CASSPRTGENIQYF

v_gene: TRBV6-5
j_gene: TRBJ1-1
abundance: .
d_gene: .
CDR3nt: TGTGCCAGCAGTTACGCCAGGGCGAACACTGAAGCTTTCTTT
CDR3aa: CASSYARANTEAFF

v_gene: TRBV28
j_gene: TRBJ1-6
abundance: once
d_gene: .
CDR3nt: TGTGCCAGCAGCGGACAGAGTTATAATTCACCCCTCCACTTT
CDR3aa: CASSGQSYNSPLHF

v_gene: TRBV30
j_gene: TRBJ1-3
abundance: .
d_gene: .
CDR3nt: TGTGCCTGGATATCCACCGGTCACTCTGGAAACACCATATATTTT
CDR3aa: CAWISTGHSGNTIYF

v_gene: TRBV18
j_gene: TRBJ1-1
abundance: .
d_gene: .
CDR3nt: TGTGCCAGCCGTGCCGGGGGGTGGAACACTGAAGCTTTCTTT
CDR3aa: CASRAGGWNTEAFF

v_gene: TRBV12-3/TRBV12-4
j_gene: TRBJ1-4
abundance: few
d_gene: .
CDR3nt: TGTGCCAGCAGGGGTATTAATGAAAAACTGTTTTTT
CDR3aa: CASRGINEKLFF

v_gene: TRBV5-1
j_gene: TRBJ1-1
abundance: .
d_gene: .
CDR3nt: TGCGCCAGCAGCTTGGGGGCAAATCTTGAAGCTTTCTTT
CDR3aa: CASSLGANLEAFF

v_gene: TRBV6-5
j_gene: TRBJ1-1
abundance: .
d_gene: TRBD1
CDR3nt: TGTGCCAGCAGCTCAGCTCAAAGGACAGGGGGAGCTTTCTTT
CDR3aa: CASSSAQRTGGAFF

v_gene: TRBV5-1
j_gene: TRBJ1-3
abundance: .
d_gene: .
CDR3nt: TGCGCCAGCAGCTTACAGGGTTCCCCAAACACCATATATTTT
CDR3aa: CASSLQGSPNTIYF

v_gene: TRBV3-1/TRBV3-2
j_gene: TRBJ1-6
abundance: .
d_gene: .
CDR3nt: TGTGCCAGCAGCCAAAGTAATTCACCCCTCCACTTT
CDR3aa: CASSQSNSPLHF

v_gene: TRBV2
j_gene: TRBJ1-5
abundance: .
d_gene: .
CDR3nt: TGTGCCAGCTGGTCGGGGGTTTCGGATCAGCCCCAGCATTTT
CDR3aa: CASWSGVSDQPQHF

v_gene: TRBV30
j_gene: TRBJ1-1
abundance: .
d_gene: TRBD1
CDR3nt: TGTGCCTGGAGTCGGACAGGGGTGGACACTGAAGCTTTCTTT
CDR3aa: CAWSRTGVDTEAFF

v_gene: TRBV7-3
j_gene: TRBJ1-1
abundance: .
d_gene: .
CDR3nt: TGTGCCAGCAGCTCGGGAGCGAACACTGAAGCTTTCTTT
CDR3aa: CASSSGANTEAFF

v_gene: TRBV24-1
j_gene: TRBJ2-5
abundance: .
d_gene: .
CDR3nt: TGTGCCACCAGTGGAAGGGGCCCTCATCCCCAAGAGACCCAGTACTTC
CDR3aa: CATSGRGPHPQETQYF

v_gene: TRBV27
j_gene: TRBJ2-7
abundance: .
d_gene: TRBD2
CDR3nt: TGTGCCAGCTCCGGGACTAGCGGGGTCAGAGCCTACGAGCAGTACTTC
CDR3aa: CASSGTSGVRAYEQYF

v_gene: TRBV6-2/TRBV6-3
j_gene: TRBJ1-2
abundance: .
d_gene: TRBD1
CDR3nt: TGTGCCAGCAGTAACGACAGGGGAATCCACACCTTC
CDR3aa: CASSNDRGIHTF

v_gene: TRBV12-3/TRBV12-4
j_gene: TRBJ2-7
abundance: .
d_gene: .
CDR3nt: TGTGCCAGCAGTCTCCCCAGGGCCGAGCAGTACTTC
CDR3aa: CASSLPRAEQYF

v_gene: TRBV10-3
j_gene: TRBJ2-7
abundance: .
d_gene: .
CDR3nt: TGTGCCATCAGCCCCGAGAGCTACGAGCAGTACTTC
CDR3aa: CAISPESYEQYF

v_gene: TRBV7-2
j_gene: TRBJ1-5
abundance: .
d_gene: .
CDR3nt: TGTGCCAGCAGCTTTACCGATAATCAGCCCCAGCATTTT
CDR3aa: CASSFTDNQPQHF